Listed here are 29 T cell receptor beta chains from one sample, sequenced in a study of cytomegalovirus exposure and HLA in healthy donors. The study ran its PCR with 60 Vbeta and 13 Jbeta primers. The repertoire was sequenced with immunoSEQ multiplex PCR; TCRdb's copy has only in-frame clones and lacks some. This sample has fewer than 150,000 clones; 80% occur once, and the top ten carry less than 0.25%. Sequencing was carried out using PBMCs. The receptors were gathered from a man over 45 in good health and CMV-seronegative.

The chain recombines TRBV6-5 with TRBJ1-1; D is undetermined. The germline gives CDR1 MNHEY, CDR2 SVGAGI. This CDR3 is built from 15 residues. Trimming removed 0 bases at V and 3 bases at J, with 11 bases between. The CDR3 bases are TGTGCCAGCAGTTACTCGCTCCGAGTACACACTGAAGCTTTCTTT. Translation gives CASSYSLRVHTEAFF.

This clone was seen a handful of times. The chain has TRBV6-1 and TRBJ1-5, with 10 bases lining up with TRBD1. The germline gives CDR1 MNHNS, CDR2 SASEGT. The CDR3 spans 15 residues. J gave up 1 base and V 7 bases, and 4 bases lay outside the gene matches. The CDR3 loop reads CASMMDRGSNQPQHF. CDR3 DNA: TGTGCCAGCATGATGGACAGGGGGAGCAATCAGCCCCAGCATTTT.

This rearrangement joins TRBV19 to TRBJ2-2; 11 bases match TRBD1. CDR1 is LNHDA, CDR2 SQIVND, per germline (reference sequence). This CDR3 has 14 amino acids. V lost 10 bases to trimming and J lost 6 bases; unmatched junction nucleotides: 7. Written as DNA, the CDR3 is TGTGCCACTTCTAAGGGACAGGGGGCCGGGGAGCTGTTTTTT. Amino acids: CATSKGQGAGELFF.

The chain recombines TRBV19 with TRBJ1-2, with TRBD1 as a possible D gene (6 bases). Germline CDR1 is LNHDA and CDR2 is SQIVND (reference sequence). Trimming shortened V by 8 bases and J by 3 bases, and 16 bases separated the two germline ends. CDR3 length: 14 amino acids. CDR3 nucleotides: TGTGCCAGTCATCCGGACAGAGATTACTATGGCTACACCTTC. Translated: CASHPDRDYYGYTF.

This clone has a single count. The V call is TRBV6-5, the J call TRBJ2-1; TRBD1 matches at 8 bases. The CDR3 loop spans 13 amino acids. V lost 8 bases, J lost 1 base, and 1 base stayed unmatched. Looked up from germline, CDR1 is MNHEY and CDR2 is SVGAGI. The CDR3 bases are TGTGCCAGCGGGACAGGATCCTACAATGAGCAGTTCTTC. It translates to CASGTGSYNEQFF.

The chain recombines TRBV25-1 with TRBJ2-1, with TRBD2 identical over 10 bases. CDR1 and CDR2 from the germline V gene are MGHDK and SYGVNS. The CDR3 has 15 residues. V shed 6 bases and J 9 bases; nucleotides not matched to a gene: 11. The CDR3 here is CASRAWGAGGSEQFF. Here the CDR3 DNA reads TGTGCCAGCAGGGCGTGGGGAGCGGGAGGGAGTGAGCAGTTCTTC.

This sequence joins TRBV2 and TRBJ1-3; D gene uncertain. The V end lost 0 bases, the J end lost 4 bases, and 10 bases lay between the germline ends. The CDR3 covers 15 residues. Germline V lookup: CDR1 SNHLY, CDR2 FYNNEI. This CDR3 reads CASSEASLPGNTIYF. CDR3 nucleotide sequence: TGTGCCAGCAGTGAAGCGTCCCTCCCCGGAAACACCATATATTTT. Full variable domain (remainder filled in from reference TRBV2 and TRBJ1-3): EPEVTQTPSHQVTQMGQEVILRCVPISNHLYFYWYRQILGQKVEFLVSFYNNEISEKSEIFDDQFSVERPDGSNFTLKIRSTKLEDSAMYFCASSEASLPGNTIYFGEGSWLTVV.

The rearrangement links TRBV7-9 to TRBJ2-1, with TRBD2 as a possible D gene (5 bases). Germline V CDR1 and CDR2: SEHNR, FQNEAQ (reference sequence). V lost 3 bases to trimming and J lost 10 bases, with 7 bases between them. CDR3 length equals 11 residues. The CDR3: CASSFQREQFF. The CDR3 DNA sequence: TGTGCCAGCAGCTTCCAGCGGGAGCAGTTCTTC.

This clone was observed a few times. The genes are TRBV27 and TRBJ2-7, with 7 bases identical to TRBD1. The CDR3 runs 15 residues. Germline V gene sequence: CDR1 MNHEY, CDR2 SMNVEV (reference sequence). V trimming: 4 bases; J trimming: 5 bases; junction bases outside the gene matches: 11. The CDR3 coding sequence is TGTGCCAGCAGTTCCTACAGACAGGGCGGACACGAGCAGTACTTC. Translation gives CASSSYRQGGHEQYF.

This sequence joins TRBV5-1 and TRBJ2-5; weak D call: TRBD1 (6 bases). CDR1 and CDR2 from the germline V gene are SGHRS and YFSETQ. Trimming cost V 9 bases and J 5 bases, with 23 bases left between them. The CDR3 extends over 15 amino acids. CDR3 DNA sequence: TGCGCCACTATGTCCCTCGGACAGCCGGGGGAGACCCAGTACTTC. Translating gives CATMSLGQPGETQYF.

V and J are TRBV4-2 and TRBJ2-5; the match to TRBD2 covers 11 bases. The closer fit of TRBJ2-7 to the DNA end suggests the J call may be wrong. CDR1 and CDR2 (germline): LGHNA, YNFKEQ. The CDR3 loop spans 16 amino acids. The CDR3 loop reads CASSRIGTSGSYEQYF. As DNA, the CDR3 is TGTGCCAGCAGCCGGATAGGGACTAGCGGCTCCTACGAGCAGTACTTC.

This chain joins TRBV27 and TRBJ1-2; D may be TRBD1 (6 bases). Germline V lookup: CDR1 MNHEY, CDR2 SMNVEV (reference sequence). This CDR3 contains 13 residues. Between the trimmed V and J ends, which lost 6 bases and 2 bases, there was a span of 10 bases. CDR3 DNA sequence: TGTGCCAGCAGGCGAGGACAGAACTATGGCTACACCTTC. Translation gives CASRRGQNYGYTF.

A single count supports this clone. The gene calls are TRBV4-3 and TRBJ1-5, with D unclear. The germline V gene has CDR1 LGHNA and CDR2 YSLEER. This CDR3 comprises 15 residues. Deletions cut 0 bases from V and 9 bases from J, with 15 bases between. In nucleotides, the CDR3 is TGCGCCAGCAGCCAAGAGAGTTCCGGGAATTGGCCCCAGCATTTT. Encoded protein: CASSQESSGNWPQHF.

The chain is built from TRBV6-1 and TRBJ2-1; 8 bases agree with TRBD1. V lost 7 bases and J lost 7; bases outside the gene matches: 21. CDR1 and CDR2 from the germline V gene are MNHNS and SASEGT. CDR3 size: 18 residues. The CDR3, as DNA: TGTGCCAGCAATGAGGCATACGGACAGGACAGGGCTAGTAATGAGCAGTTCTTC. Translating gives CASNEAYGQDRASNEQFF.

The chain couples TRBV27 to TRBJ2-5; the D gene is possibly TRBD1 (6 bases). Deletions cut 0 bases from V and 9 bases from J, with 14 bases between. The CDR3 is 14 amino acids. Germline values: CDR1 MNHEY, CDR2 SMNVEV (reference sequence). CDR3 sequence (DNA): TGTGCCAGCAGTTTATCTACTGTTTCAGGGGCCCAGTACTTC. This encodes CASSLSTVSGAQYF.

The gene calls are TRBV6-4 and TRBJ1-2, with no clear D. Germline-derived CDR1 and CDR2 are MRHNA and SNTAGT. V dropped 3 bases and J dropped 8 bases, with 19 bases sitting between them. The CDR3 extends over 15 amino acids. DNA of the CDR3: TGTGCCAGCAGTGAATTTGAATCCGGAGCCGGCGGCTACACCTTC. It encodes CASSEFESGAGGYTF.

This chain joins TRBV29-1 and TRBJ2-3, with D tentatively TRBD1 (6 bases). The CDR3 is 12 amino acids. Germline V CDR1 and CDR2: SQVTM, ANQGSEA. As DNA, the CDR3 is TGCGGATACACAGGGAACACAGATACGCAGTATTTT. Its translation is CGYTGNTDTQYF.

This clone was seen once. This rearrangement joins TRBV10-3 to TRBJ2-5; D is unresolved. Per the germline V gene, CDR1 is ENHRY and CDR2 is SYGVKD. The ends were cut back, 0 bases at V and 5 bases at J, with 7 bases in the middle. The CDR3 length is 13 residues. The chain's CDR3 is CAISESQIETQYF. CDR3 nucleotide sequence: TGTGCCATCAGTGAGTCCCAGATCGAGACCCAGTACTTC.

The table lists this clone with a few counts. V gene TRBV27 combines with J gene TRBJ2-7; 10 positions match TRBD1. The V gene end was trimmed by 1 base and the J gene end by 1 base; junction bases not matched to a gene: 1. Per the germline V gene, CDR1 is MNHEY and CDR2 is SMNVEV (reference sequence). The CDR3 sequence is 15 residues long. Here the CDR3 DNA reads TGTGCCAGCAGTTTATGGGGACAGGGGTCCTACGAGCAGTACTTC. Translation: CASSLWGQGSYEQYF.

This chain joins TRBV9 and TRBJ1-1, with 12 bases matching TRBD1. V gave up 3 bases and J gave up 5 bases; unmatched junction bases: 5. The CDR3 is made up of 15 amino acids. In germline, CDR1 is SGDLS, CDR2 YYNGEE. CDR3 sequence reads: CASSGWDRGRTEAFF. The CDR3 coding sequence is TGTGCCAGCAGCGGGTGGGACAGGGGGCGAACTGAAGCTTTCTTT. Supplemented by reference TRBV9 and TRBJ1-1, the full variable domain reads DSGVTQTPKHLITATGQRVTLRCSPRSGDLSVYWYQQSLDQGLQFLIQYYNGEERAKGNILERFSAQQFPDLHSELNLSSLELGDSALYFCASSGWDRGRTEAFFGQGTRLTVV.

The chain carries TRBV4-1 and TRBJ1-3; no clear D gene. V was trimmed by 3 bases and J by 0 bases, leaving 12 bases between them. The germline gives CDR1 MGHRA, CDR2 YSYEKL. This CDR3 spans 16 amino acids. This CDR3 is CASSHPGNRSGNTIYF. CDR3 in DNA: TGCGCCAGCAGCCACCCGGGTAACCGCTCTGGAAACACCATATATTTT.

In its sample, this clone was seen a few times. The chain employs TRBV5-1 and TRBJ1-4; no clear D. Germline lookup yields CDR1 SGHRS and CDR2 YFSETQ. The V end lost 4 bases, the J end lost 8 bases, and 9 bases lay between the germline ends. This CDR3 has 12 amino acids. The CDR3 region has the DNA TGCGCCAGCAGCCGAGGAGGGGAAAAACTGTTTTTT. Amino acids: CASSRGGEKLFF. The full variable domain, rest sourced from reference TRBV5-1 and TRBJ1-4, is KAGVTQTPRYLIKTRGQQVTLSCSPISGHRSVSWYQQTPGQGLQFLFEYFSETQRNKGNFPGRFSGRQFSNSRSEMNVSTLELGDSALYLCASSRGGEKLFFGSGTQLSVL.

This chain connects TRBV7-8 to TRBJ1-2; a possible D gene is TRBD1 (5 bases). V was cut by 2 bases and J by 1 base, with 11 bases left in between. Germline V gives CDR1 SGHVS, CDR2 FQNEAQ. The CDR3 totals 15 residues. The CDR3 DNA follows: TGTGCCAGCAGCTTACTTACTCAGGGTAACTATGGCTACACCTTC. Translating gives CASSLLTQGNYGYTF.

This clone showed up just once. This chain links TRBV29-1 with TRBJ2-2; 9 bases are a match to TRBD1. CDR1 SQVTM and CDR2 ANQGSEA come from the germline V gene. CDR3 length: 15 amino acids. V shed 3 bases, J shed 1 base, and the junction held 3 bases outside the gene matches. The CDR3 DNA reads TGCAGCGTTGACGCGGACAGGGGGAACACCGGGGAGCTGTTTTTT. Translated: CSVDADRGNTGELFF.

To note about this clone: The junction differs from germline at one of its ends, possibly a read error. The J gene is TRBJ1-2, the V gene TRBV5-4; the match to TRBD1 covers 8 bases. CDR3 size: 17 residues. Germline V gives CDR1 SGHNT, CDR2 YYREEE (reference sequence). The CDR3 spells CASSLVYSGGDDYGYPF. The CDR3 nucleotides are TGTGCCAGCAGCTTGGTCTACTCAGGGGGCGACGACTATGGCTACCCCTTC.

V usage is TRBV10-3 and J usage is TRBJ1-5; the D is unclear. Germline values: CDR1 ENHRY, CDR2 SYGVKD. CDR3 size: 13 residues. The V and J ends lost 0 bases and 5 bases respectively, with 5 bases between them. CDR3 residues: CAISESRDQPQHF. The CDR3 DNA reads as TGTGCCATCAGTGAGTCGAGGGATCAGCCCCAGCATTTT.

This chain links TRBV5-6 with TRBJ2-7; 10 nucleotides match TRBD2. Losses at the gene ends were 1 base for V and 2 bases for J; bases not matched to a gene: 3. The CDR3 covers 15 residues. Germline V gene sequence: CDR1 SGHDT, CDR2 YYEEEE. CDR3 sequence reads: CASSLPSGRAYEQYF. The CDR3 region has the DNA TGTGCCAGCAGCTTGCCCAGCGGGAGGGCCTACGAGCAGTACTTC. Together with reference TRBV5-6 and TRBJ2-7, the CDR3 gives the full variable domain: DAGVTQSPTHLIKTRGQQVTLRCSPKSGHDTVSWYQQALGQGPQFIFQYYEEEERQRGNFPDRFSGHQFPNYSSELNVNALLLGDSALYLCASSLPSGRAYEQYFGPGTRLTVT.

The rearrangement uses TRBV7-2 and TRBJ2-7, with TRBD2 matching 8 bases. CDR3 length: 15 residues. Germline-derived CDR1 and CDR2 are SGHTA and FQGNSA. With V trimmed by 1 base and J by 3 bases, 5 bases remained unmatched. This CDR3 reads CASSLVAGGVYEQYF. The CDR3 DNA is TGTGCCAGCAGCTTAGTGGCGGGAGGCGTCTACGAGCAGTACTTC.

The chain recombines TRBV30 with TRBJ2-5; a possible D gene is TRBD1 (7 bases). The germline gives CDR1 GTSNPN, CDR2 SVGIG (reference sequence). V gave up 0 bases and J gave up 5 bases, with 13 bases separating them. The CDR3 sequence is 14 residues long. This CDR3 is CAWSVKGAGETQYF. The CDR3 region has the DNA TGTGCCTGGAGTGTAAAGGGGGCGGGGGAGACCCAGTACTTC.